These 23 T cell receptor beta chains share one sample of origin, sequenced in a study of metastatic and nonmetastatic thyroid tumors. MiXCR reprocessed the PCR reads for TCRdb. Of approximately 44,000 clones in the sample, more than 20% were seen once. Thyroid surgery had not been preceded by any treatment in any patient. The material sequenced was tumor tissue. These TCRs come from a female donor with papillary thyroid cancer or a benign thyroid nodule (not recorded which). Some clones in this sample may be carry-over from other donors' samples.

The V gene is TRBV7-9, the J gene TRBJ1-1, with unresolved D. CDR3 length equals 11 residues. V dropped 5 bases and J dropped 5 bases, with 6 bases sitting between them. Germline V gene lookup returns CDR1 SEHNR and CDR2 FQNEAQ (reference sequence). The CDR3 loop is CASSQATEAFF. The CDR3 DNA sequence: TGTGCCAGCAGCCAGGCTACTGAAGCTTTCTTT.

The CDR3 sequence: CASTGSRTEAFF. CDR3 in DNA: TGTGCCAGCACTGGGAGCCGTACTGAAGCTTTCTTT. The chain joins TRBV12-3 or TRBV12-4 to TRBJ1-1; D call uncertain. CDR3 length: 12 amino acids. Trimming left V 7 bases short and J 5 bases short, with 11 bases between.

This clone was counted only a few times. This chain connects TRBV6-5 to TRBJ2-1; 9 bases line up with TRBD1. This CDR3 has 18 amino acids. V dropped 1 base and J dropped 6; count of bases not matched to a gene: 13. Germline V lookup: CDR1 MNHEY, CDR2 SVGAGI. The CDR3 region has the DNA TGTGCCAGCAGTTACTTTGCCCGACGGGACAGGGTCTTCAATGAGCAGTTCTTC. Translation gives CASSYFARRDRVFNEQFF.

This clone was detected many times. The gene calls are TRBV6-2 or TRBV6-3 and TRBJ2-3, with 7 bases fitting TRBD1. The ends lost 6 bases at V and 7 bases at J; junction bases unmatched: 10. Germline assignment: CDR1 MNHEY and CDR2 SVGEGT. The CDR3 is 14 amino acids. The CDR3 DNA sequence: TGTGCCAGCAGCCTAGGACAGGCCGCCAATACGCAGTATTTT. Its protein is CASSLGQAANTQYF.

Only one count was recorded for this clone. Given a much more abundant clone one base away, this may be a read error. The chain has TRBV7-6 and TRBJ1-4, with D tentatively TRBD1 (5 bases). The CDR3 consists of 16 residues. The V gene's germline CDR1 is SGHVS and CDR2 FNYEAQ. The germline V and J ends were trimmed by 5 bases and 6 bases, with 19 bases remaining between them. CDR3 sequence (DNA): TGTGCCAGCAGCGACGCCAACCGGGACGCACATGAAAAACTGTTTTTT. Translated: CASSDANRDAHEKLFF.

The genes are TRBV20-1 and TRBJ1-4; possibly TRBD1 for D (6 bases). With 0 bases removed from V and 4 bases from J, the gap between germline ends came to 9 bases. This CDR3 is 14 amino acids long. In germline, CDR1 is DFQATT, CDR2 SNEGSKA (reference sequence). This chain's CDR3 is CSAREDSINEKLFF. In DNA, the CDR3 is TGCAGTGCTAGAGAGGACAGTATTAATGAAAAACTGTTTTTT.

In this sample, this clone turned up many times. A much more abundant neighbour one base away suggests this may be a read error. The CDR3 does not end in the conserved phenylalanine or tryptophan, so this is likely a read error. The chain couples TRBV4-3 to TRBJ2-7; 14 nucleotides align to TRBD2. From germline, CDR1 is LGHNA and CDR2 YSLEER. The CDR3 is 15 residues long. V shed 3 bases and J 2 bases; nucleotides not matched to a gene: 0. The CDR3 nucleotides are TGCGCCAGCAGCCAGGGACTAGCGGGGGCCTACGAGCAGTACCTC. It specifies CASSQGLAGAYEQYL.

This clone occurred a few times. The genes are TRBV9 and TRBJ2-7; a possible D gene is TRBD2 (5 bases). Per germline, CDR1 SGDLS and CDR2 YYNGEE. The CDR3 extends over 12 amino acids. V was pared by 1 base and J by 6 bases, with 8 bases between. This CDR3 is CASSVPGSEQYF. In DNA, the CDR3 is TGTGCCAGCAGCGTACCGGGAAGCGAGCAGTACTTC.

This clone showed up many times. Just one base apart from a much larger clone, this may be a read error. V gene TRBV9 combines with J gene TRBJ2-3; D not resolved. The germline CDR1 and CDR2 sequences are SGDLS and YYNGEE. Trimming shortened V by 3 bases and J by 4 bases, and 3 bases separated the two germline ends. This CDR3 comprises 11 residues. The CDR3 region is CASSDADTQYF. CDR3 DNA sequence: TGTGCCAGCAGCGACGCAGATACGCAGTATTTT.

This clone has at least ten counts. The genes are TRBV20-1 and TRBJ2-7, with D possibly called TRBD1 or TRBD2 (5 bases each). Germline-derived CDR1 and CDR2 are DFQATT and SNEGSKA (reference sequence). Trimming cost V 0 bases and J 6 bases, with 15 bases left between them. The CDR3 is 14 residues long. The CDR3 DNA reads TGCAGTGCTAGAGATCGAGGGGCCCTCGGCGAGCAGTACTTC. As protein: CSARDRGALGEQYF.

This clone was counted many times. Just one base apart from a much larger clone, this may be a read error. The same CDR3 arises from other DNA sequences in this sample as well. The gene calls are TRBV5-1 and TRBJ2-7; the match to TRBD2 covers 10 bases. This CDR3 spans 17 amino acids. V was pared by 0 bases and J by 6 bases, with 12 bases of the junction left unmatched. From germline, CDR1 is SGHRS and CDR2 YFSETQ. CDR3 sequence reads: CASSLGLAGAQWGEQYF. The CDR3 region has the DNA TGCGCCAGCAGCTTGGGGCTAGCGGGAGCCCAGTGGGGCGAGCAGTACTTC.

V and J are TRBV7-8 and TRBJ2-3; no clear D gene. This CDR3 is 14 amino acids long. Germline CDR1 is SGHVS and CDR2 is FQNEAQ. V was pared by 8 bases and J by 4 bases, with 16 bases between. CDR3 protein: CASPVRLPPDTQYF. The CDR3 DNA reads as TGTGCCAGCCCCGTGCGGCTTCCGCCAGATACGCAGTATTTT.

This clone was counted many times. The rearrangement uses TRBV12-3 or TRBV12-4 and TRBJ2-5; D is uncertain. The CDR3 extends over 11 amino acids. V was pared by 2 bases and J by 4 bases, with 2 bases between. DNA of the CDR3: TGTGCCAGCAGTTTAACAGAGACCCAGTACTTC. It codes for CASSLTETQYF.

The chain has TRBV18 and TRBJ2-5; TRBD1 matches 10 bases. The CDR3 has 16 residues. Trimming cost V 2 bases and J 4 bases; bases outside gene matches: 7. CDR1 is KGHSH, CDR2 LQKENI, per germline. CDR3 nucleotides: TGTGCCAGCTCACCAGGGGTCGACAGGGGGCGAGAGACCCAGTACTTC. Translating gives CASSPGVDRGRETQYF.

The chain links TRBV11-2 to TRBJ1-5; 10 bases are a match to TRBD1. CDR1 is SGHAT, CDR2 FQNNGV, per germline. The CDR3 has 16 amino acids. Trimming took 5 bases from V and 5 from J; bases not matched to a gene: 9. CDR3 region: CASSPRTGGIDQPQHF. CDR3 coding DNA: TGTGCCAGCAGCCCCCGGACAGGGGGAATTGATCAGCCCCAGCATTTT.

V is TRBV11-2 and J is TRBJ1-2; 10 nucleotides match TRBD1. Per the germline V gene, CDR1 is SGHAT and CDR2 is FQNNGV. The V segment lost 0 bases and the J segment 6 bases; nucleotides outside the gene matches: 10. The CDR3 runs 17 residues. CDR3 nucleotide sequence: TGTGCCAGCAGCTTAGATCCCGAACGGGACAGGGGAAATGGCTACACCTTC. This sequence encodes CASSLDPERDRGNGYTF.

The table lists this clone with a count of one. The chain carries TRBV5-1 and TRBJ2-7; D is perhaps TRBD1 or TRBD2 (5 bases each). Germline V CDR1 and CDR2: SGHRS, YFSETQ. CDR3 size: 15 residues. V was clipped by 0 bases and J by 9 bases, with 19 bases between them. The CDR3 coding sequence is TGCGCCAGCAGCTTGGGTGGGACGGATCTACGATGGCAGTACTTC. It encodes CASSLGGTDLRWQYF.

The chain carries TRBV20-1 and TRBJ2-3; D may correspond to TRBD1 or TRBD2 (5 bases each). This CDR3 region has 15 residues. Looked up from germline, CDR1 is DFQATT and CDR2 is SNEGSKA (reference sequence). The V end was cut by 0 bases, the J end by 2 bases, with 12 bases between. The CDR3 is CSARDRDDFTDTQYF. In DNA, the CDR3 is TGCAGTGCTAGAGATCGGGACGACTTCACAGATACGCAGTATTTT.

To note about this clone: This may stem from a read error, because a much larger clone lies one nucleotide away. The chain joins TRBV20-1 to TRBJ2-5; D gene ambiguous. CDR1 and CDR2 (germline): DFQATT, SNEGSKA (reference sequence). The CDR3 spans 16 residues. CDR3 coding DNA: TGCAGTGCTCCCGCCGGTGGACGTATGGTCCAAGATACCCAGTACTTC. It yields the protein CSAPAGGRMVQDTQYF.

The CDR3 bases are TGCAGTGCTAGAAACCCTAGCGGGAGTTTCTACAATGAGCAGTTCTTC. Translation: CSARNPSGSFYNEQFF. The rearrangement uses TRBV20-1 and TRBJ2-1; 10 bases are shared with TRBD2. The germline gives CDR1 DFQATT, CDR2 SNEGSKA (reference sequence). The ends lost 2 bases at V and 3 bases at J; junction bases unmatched: 7. The length of the CDR3 is 16 residues.

This clone was seen a few times. This chain joins TRBV20-1 and TRBJ1-2, with D unclear. Trimming removed 2 bases at V and 1 base at J, with 8 bases between. This CDR3 has 13 amino acids. CDR1 is DFQATT, CDR2 SNEGSKA, per germline (reference sequence). This chain's CDR3 is CSARIRFNYGYTF. CDR3 sequence (DNA): TGCAGTGCTAGAATTCGTTTTAACTATGGCTACACCTTC.

V gene TRBV20-1 combines with J gene TRBJ2-1; D gene uncertain. V gave up 1 base and J gave up 0 bases, with 16 bases separating them. CDR3 length: 17 amino acids. The germline V gene has CDR1 DFQATT and CDR2 SNEGSKA (reference sequence). CDR3 in amino acids: CSARGLPTASSYNEQFF. The DNA for the CDR3 is TGCAGTGCTAGAGGTTTACCAACCGCCAGCTCCTACAATGAGCAGTTCTTC.

This clone was detected ten times or more. This chain connects TRBV12-3 or TRBV12-4 to TRBJ2-3; the D gene is possibly TRBD1 (5 bases). V dropped 4 bases and J dropped 2 bases, with 7 bases sitting between them. The CDR3 has 13 amino acids. For the CDR3, the DNA is TGTGCCAGCAGTTCCAGGGTCACAGATACGCAGTATTTT. It encodes CASSSRVTDTQYF.